Following are 10 T cell receptor beta chains from one sample sequenced in a study of shared clonotypes between healthy human individuals. The naive CD8 population came from CD45RO-negative cells selected for CCR7, without terminally differentiated effector memory CD45RA+ cells. The assay was immunoSEQ multiplex PCR, and TCRdb's table has in-frame clones only and misses some. The sample lists millions of clones, 85% to 95% occurring once. Material: naive CD8+ T cells from PBMCs. The receptors shown here come from a man aged 18 to 30 in good health. Some clones in this sample may be carry-over from other donors' samples.

V gene TRBV18 combines with J gene TRBJ2-1; 12 bases are shared with TRBD2. Trimming took 6 bases from V and 4 from J; bases not matched to a gene: 7. Germline-derived CDR1 and CDR2 are KGHSH and LQKENI. The CDR3 is made up of 16 amino acids. The CDR3 loop reads CASSTPGLAGYNEQFF. CDR3 bases: TGTGCCAGCTCTACACCGGGACTAGCGGGTTACAATGAGCAGTTCTTC.

The chain employs TRBV7-9 and TRBJ2-7; D is possibly TRBD2 (5 bases). There are 15 residues in the CDR3. V was clipped by 4 bases and J by 1 base, with 14 bases between them. Germline lookup yields CDR1 SEHNR and CDR2 FQNEAQ (reference sequence). The CDR3 DNA reads TGTGCCAGCAGCTATGCGGGCGTGTATTCCTACGAGCAGTACTTC. Translation: CASSYAGVYSYEQYF.

The rearrangement links TRBV19 to TRBJ2-2; D may match TRBD1 or TRBD2 (5 bases each). CDR1 and CDR2 (germline): LNHDA, SQIVND (reference sequence). V dropped 7 bases and J dropped 1 base, with 13 bases sitting between them. This CDR3 spans 15 amino acids. CDR3 nucleotides: TGTGCCAGTAACCCGGGGCTGCTGAACACCGGGGAGCTGTTTTTT. Residues: CASNPGLLNTGELFF. The full variable domain, with the rest looked up from reference TRBV19 and TRBJ2-2, is DGGITQSPKYLFRKEGQNVTLSCEQNLNHDAMYWYRQDPGQGLRLIYYSQIVNDFQKGDIAEGYSVSREKKESFPLTVTSAQKNPTAFYLCASNPGLLNTGELFFGEGSRLTVL.

This clone has just one count. The genes are TRBV7-7 and TRBJ2-5; D possibly uses TRBD1 or TRBD2 (6 bases each). The V and J ends lost 1 base and 3 bases respectively, with 15 bases between them. CDR1 and CDR2 from the germline V gene are SSHAT and FNYEAQ (reference sequence). This CDR3 has 16 amino acids. The CDR3 DNA reads as TGTGCCAGCAGCTTAGTTCGGGGGCCACGGGAAGAGACCCAGTACTTC. Its protein product is CASSLVRGPREETQYF.

The sample holds one count of this clone. CDR3 coding DNA: TGTGCCAGCAGCCAGGGTATGGGGGCGGACTCTGAAAAACTGTTTTTT. The encoded protein is CASSQGMGADSEKLFF. The chain joins TRBV7-9 to TRBJ1-4, with D possibly being TRBD1 (6 bases). Germline V lookup: CDR1 SEHNR, CDR2 FQNEAQ (reference sequence). Trimming removed 5 bases from V and 7 bases from J, with 20 bases in between. This CDR3 is 16 amino acids long. The whole variable domain, filled in from reference TRBV7-9 and TRBJ1-4, reads DTGVSQNPRHKITKRGQNVTFRCDPISEHNRLYWYRQTLGQGPEFLTYFQNEAQLEKSRLLSDRFSAERPKGSFSTLEIQRTEQGDSAMYLCASSQGMGADSEKLFFGSGTQLSVL.

This sequence joins TRBV9 and TRBJ2-1; D gene unclear. The CDR3 sequence is 14 residues long. The V gene's germline CDR1 is SGDLS and CDR2 YYNGEE. The ends were cut back, 0 bases at V and 8 bases at J, with 12 bases in the middle. The CDR3 DNA sequence: TGTGCCAGCAGCGTAGCTTTTGGTTGGGATGAGCAGTTCTTC. This codes for CASSVAFGWDEQFF.

J is TRBJ2-7 and V is TRBV28; no definite D call. The CDR3 has 16 residues. Deletions cut 6 bases from V and 1 base from J, with 19 bases between. Germline V gene sequence: CDR1 MDHEN, CDR2 SYDVKM. CDR3 residues: CASSSTSRRPSYEQYF. CDR3 sequence (DNA): TGTGCCAGCAGCAGTACCTCTCGACGTCCGTCCTACGAGCAGTACTTC.

The chain joins TRBV4-1 to TRBJ1-1, with D unresolved. CDR1 and CDR2 from the germline V gene are MGHRA and YSYEKL. V lost 1 base, J lost 2 bases, and 14 bases lay in between. The CDR3 sequence is 16 residues long. For the CDR3, the DNA is TGCGCCAGCAGCCAAGGGGTTACAGCCCCCAACACTGAAGCTTTCTTT. This sequence encodes CASSQGVTAPNTEAFF.

V is TRBV18 and J is TRBJ1-2; 9 positions agree with TRBD1. V was pared by 2 bases and J by 6 bases, with 4 bases of the junction left unmatched. Germline assignment: CDR1 KGHSH and CDR2 LQKENI. The length of the CDR3 is 14 residues. The CDR3 protein is CASSPGTGIHGYTF. As DNA, the CDR3 is TGTGCCAGCTCACCAGGGACAGGGATTCATGGCTACACCTTC.

The V and J genes are TRBV11-2 and TRBJ1-3, with D unclear. Between the trimmed V and J ends, which lost 4 bases and 5 bases, there was a span of 15 bases. CDR1 and CDR2 (germline): SGHAT, FQNNGV. This CDR3 is built from 15 residues. Written as DNA, the CDR3 is TGTGCCAGCAGCTCCGAGGGCCACCGGAGAAACACCATATATTTT. Protein product: CASSSEGHRRNTIYF. The full variable domain, its missing parts supplied by reference TRBV11-2 and TRBJ1-3, is EAGVAQSPRYKIIEKRQSVAFWCNPISGHATLYWYQQILGQGPKLLIQFQNNGVVDDSQLPKDRFSAERLKGVDSTLKIQPAKLEDSAVYLCASSSEGHRRNTIYFGEGSWLTVV.